The 8 T cell receptor beta chains in this list originate from one sample, sequenced in a study of blood T cell repertoires in COVID-19. The method was immunoSEQ multiplex PCR; TCRdb's version includes in-frame clones alone and lacks a portion of them. This sample has nearly 350,000 clones, with 88% found just once. The source material was peripheral blood. All receptors derive from a woman in her 70s with COVID-19, enrolled during active disease.

This clone appeared a few times. The chain recombines TRBV21-1 with TRBJ2-7; the table's D call of TRBD1 was not tested on the DNA. TRBV21-1 is labeled a pseudogene. The CDR3 has 19 amino acids. DNA for the CDR3: TGTGCCAGCAGCAAACCCCGACAGGGTACCTCCCTGAAGGTGGACGAGCAGTACTTC. Residues: CASSKPRQGTSLKVDEQYF.

This clone was seen repeatedly, ten times or more. V gene TRBV28 combines with J gene TRBJ1-5, with a possible D match to TRBD1 (6 bases). The CDR3 loop spans 15 amino acids. The germline gives CDR1 MDHEN, CDR2 SYDVKM. Deletions cut 6 bases from V and 3 bases from J, with 15 bases between. The CDR3 here is CASSPMRGINQPQHF. As DNA, the CDR3 is TGTGCCAGCAGCCCCATGAGGGGGATCAATCAGCCCCAGCATTTT.

The chain has TRBV5-1 and TRBJ1-2; possibly TRBD1 for D (6 bases). V shed 0 bases and J shed 7 bases, with 16 bases lying between them. The CDR3 runs 15 residues. CDR1 is SGHRS, CDR2 YFSETQ, per germline. This CDR3 reads CASSLVVGAQAGYTF. The DNA for the CDR3 is TGCGCCAGCAGCTTGGTGGTGGGGGCGCAGGCTGGCTACACCTTC.

The chain is built from TRBV9 and TRBJ1-1, with D perhaps matching TRBD1 (5 bases). V dropped 0 bases and J dropped 4 bases, with 10 bases sitting between them. CDR1 and CDR2 from the germline V gene are SGDLS and YYNGEE. The CDR3 runs to 14 residues. CDR3 sequence: CASSVVNGGTEAFF. In DNA form, the CDR3 reads TGTGCCAGCAGCGTAGTCAACGGGGGCACTGAAGCTTTCTTT.

This rearrangement joins TRBV2 to TRBJ1-2, with a tentative D call TRBD1 (5 bases). Trimming left V 0 bases short and J 8 bases short, with 19 bases between. CDR3 length: 16 residues. Germline CDR1 reads SNHLY; CDR2 reads FYNNEI. The CDR3 is CASSEAENTGTRGYTF. DNA of the CDR3: TGTGCCAGCAGTGAAGCCGAAAATACAGGAACCCGGGGCTACACCTTC.

J is TRBJ2-5 and V is TRBV24-1; 8 nucleotides match TRBD1. Per germline, CDR1 KGHDR and CDR2 SFDVKD. V trimming: 2 bases; J trimming: 5 bases; junction bases outside the gene matches: 3. CDR3 length: 14 residues. The CDR3 spells CATSDSGQGETQYF. As DNA, the CDR3 is TGTGCCACCAGTGATTCCGGACAGGGCGAGACCCAGTACTTC.

This rearrangement joins TRBV19 to TRBJ1-6; TRBD1 agrees at 9 bases. The CDR3 has 17 amino acids. Germline CDR1 reads LNHDA; CDR2 reads SQIVND (reference sequence). With 7 bases clipped from V and 7 bases from J, the junction kept 14 bases outside the gene matches. CDR3 residues: CASTKSGTGLQNSPLHF. The CDR3 bases are TGTGCCAGTACTAAATCCGGGACAGGGTTGCAAAATTCACCCCTCCACTTT.

The gene calls are TRBV9 and TRBJ1-6; TRBD1 agrees at 10 bases. Germline CDR1 and CDR2: SGDLS and YYNGEE. J was trimmed by 10 bases and V by 3 bases; bases with no gene match: 4. The CDR3 sequence is 14 residues long. The CDR3 loop reads CASSDRDRGSPLHF. The CDR3 DNA reads TGTGCCAGCAGCGACCGGGACAGGGGATCACCCCTCCACTTT.